Sequencing of this TCR beta chain was carried out in a study of Ad26.COV2.S vaccination and SARS-CoV-2 variants. General study points: Reportedly, after vaccination the spike-specific CD8+ and CD4+ T cell responses displayed substantial breadth. Quantification of TCR breadth and depth may have yielded underestimates of total T cell responses.

TCRdb's copy holds only in-frame clones and misses some; the assay was immunoSEQ multiplex PCR. The table includes about 460,000 clones, 89% detected once. Treatment meaning: around 19 received Ad26.COV2.S at low or high dose, single or two shots; about 5 received placebo; per-sample allocation not given. Each sample was drawn 63 days after the first injection (of vaccine or placebo). Comments on this clone: Its antigen is unidentified.

The receptor's source is a person between 18 and 59 years old who received the Ad26.COV2.S COVID-19 vaccine or a placebo. Sequenced here: peripheral blood, sampled in a trial of Ad26.COV2.S vaccine versus placebo.

This chain's CDR3 is CASSFTNTGQGEKLFF. As DNA, the CDR3 is TGTGCCAGCAGCTTCACCAATACTGGACAGGGTGAAAAACTGTTTTTT. V gene TRBV13 combines with J gene TRBJ1-4; 8 bases map to TRBD1. The CDR3 consists of 16 residues. Germline trimming cut 3 bases from V and 7 bases from J; bases unmatched to any gene: 10. CDR1 PRHDT and CDR2 FYEKMQ come from the germline V gene (reference sequence). Drawing the rest from reference TRBV13 and TRBJ1-4, the complete variable domain is AAGVIQSPRHLIKEKRETATLKCYPIPRHDTVYWYQQGPGQDPQFLISFYEKMQSDKGSIPDRFSAQQFSDYHSELNMSSLELGDSALYFCASSFTNTGQGEKLFFGSGTQLSVL.